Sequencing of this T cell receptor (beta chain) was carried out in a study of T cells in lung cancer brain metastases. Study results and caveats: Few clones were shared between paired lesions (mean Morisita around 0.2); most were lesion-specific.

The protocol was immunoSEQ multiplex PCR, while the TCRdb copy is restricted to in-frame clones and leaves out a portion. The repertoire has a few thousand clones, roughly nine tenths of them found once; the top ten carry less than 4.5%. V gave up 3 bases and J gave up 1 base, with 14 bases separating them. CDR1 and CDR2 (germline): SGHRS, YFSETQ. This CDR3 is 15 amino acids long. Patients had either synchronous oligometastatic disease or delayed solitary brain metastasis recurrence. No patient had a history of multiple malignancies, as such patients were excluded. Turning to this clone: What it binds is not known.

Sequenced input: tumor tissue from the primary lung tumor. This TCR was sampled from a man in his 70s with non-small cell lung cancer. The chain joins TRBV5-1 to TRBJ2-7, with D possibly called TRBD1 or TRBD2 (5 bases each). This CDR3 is CASSSSGTVSYEQYF. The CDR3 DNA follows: TGCGCCAGCAGCTCCTCCGGGACCGTATCCTACGAGCAGTACTTC.